This T cell receptor beta chain was captured by sequencing in a study of cytomegalovirus exposure and HLA in healthy donors listed by TCRdb under 2017. Regarding the research as a whole: A later analysis indicated that the 120 validation repertoires were generated on the platform also employed for the approximately 700 repertoires of the first cohort. The study was designed to test whether signatures of past pathogen exposure could be identified by cataloging public T cell receptors. A separate validation cohort of roughly 130 different subjects was used in addition to the approximately 700-subject first cohort. To predict cytomegalovirus infection status, the study brought together high-throughput TCR immunosequencing, statistical association of individual TCRs with disease status, and machine learning. Results and caveats for the whole study, not just this receptor: Subsequent analysis determined that TCRs grouped into clusters in the first cohort also showed a tendency toward co-occurrence across the 120 validation repertoires, and approximately 94% of cluster scores exceeded 0. A few of the identified cytomegalovirus-associated TCR beta chains were confirmed in vitro to be specific for cytomegalovirus antigens. According to the authors, the approach could potentially be generalized to other disease states and immunological phenotypes. Most TCR sequences were seen in very few donors, while some public TCRs were found in many individuals. All 110 or so repertoires were used to score co-occurrence in the validation cohort in a later analysis, because that analysis had no HLA typing for the cohort. The study listed 164 TCR beta chains as associated with cytomegalovirus. The classifier was reported to diagnose cytomegalovirus status with high specificity and sensitivity in both the original cohort and the validation cohort.

The library was generated by the immunoSEQ multiplex PCR assay. The authors processed their data as follows. A statistical classification framework was built to diagnose cytomegalovirus status from the catalog of TCR beta chain sequences. TCRdb retrieved this table from immuneACCESS and kept in-frame rearrangements only. Not all clones are present; in checked studies, unresolved V genes account for under half, and no reason is known for the remainder. V and J calls and clone size are as listed in that table; D and trimming were resolved from the DNA. The sample has more than 50,000 clones on record, around 94% of them singletons. 2% to 2.5% of the sample is taken by the ten largest. A remark on this clone: No antigen is known for it. Base qualities are not provided; no much larger clone lies one nucleotide away.

Separate from the roughly 660-subject first cohort, the validation cohort of 120 subjects was the group to which the donors belonged. The sample was PBMCs. This sequence originates from a man between 18 and 35 years old in good health and CMV-seronegative.

This receptor has the CDR3 CASSYDRERDTEAFF. At the DNA level, the sequence is TGTGCCAGCAGCTATGACAGGGAGAGGGACACTGAAGCTTTCTTT. The rearranged chain carries TRBV7-6 and TRBJ1-1; 7 bases in the junction line up with TRBD1. The germline V gene sets CDR1 to SGHVS and CDR2 to FNYEAQ. Including cysteine and phenylalanine, the CDR3 has 15 amino acids. The kept DNA is CDR3 alone, 45 bases in frame from the first base. After removal of 4 bases from V and 3 bases from J, the junction retains 8 bases not matched to a gene.